This T cell receptor (beta chain) was sequenced in a study of T cell responses to AZD1222 COVID-19 vaccine. Study-wide results and caveats: Spike was spanned by vaccine-associated CD4 TCRs, with dominance at 160-218 and 743-854. Two AZD1222 administrations were followed by greater Spike-specific TCR breadth and depth. The reported proportion of spike-specific TCRs targeting unmutated variant regions was nearly half.

A single count supports this clone. Its antigen remains unidentified. This CDR3 has 17 residues. Germline CDR1 reads SGHRS; CDR2 reads YFSETQ. Trimming removed 4 bases from V and 4 bases from J; junction bases left unmatched: 13. Some clones are missing from TCRdb's copy, which holds only in-frame ones; the method was immunoSEQ multiplex PCR. The repertoire consists of some 130,000 clones, with 75% to 90% occurring once and the leading ten covering over 4%. The clonotype comes from an adult in good health. V is TRBV5-1 and J is TRBJ1-5; TRBD1 matches at 8 bases. The sample was peripheral blood, taken on day 0 of AZD1222 vaccination. The CDR3 nucleotides are TGCGCCAGCAGCCCAGGAGACAGGGGCGGCCCAAATCAGCCCCAGCATTTT. Translation: CASSPGDRGGPNQPQHF.